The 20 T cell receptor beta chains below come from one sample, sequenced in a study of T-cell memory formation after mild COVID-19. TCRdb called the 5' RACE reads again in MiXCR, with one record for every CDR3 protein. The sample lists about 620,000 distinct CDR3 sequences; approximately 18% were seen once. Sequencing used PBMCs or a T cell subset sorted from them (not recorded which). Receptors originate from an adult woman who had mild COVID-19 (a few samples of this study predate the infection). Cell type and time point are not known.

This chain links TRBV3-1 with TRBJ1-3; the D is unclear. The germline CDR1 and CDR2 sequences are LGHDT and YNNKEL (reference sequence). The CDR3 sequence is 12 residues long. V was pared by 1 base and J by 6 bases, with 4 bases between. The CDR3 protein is CASSQVKNTIYF. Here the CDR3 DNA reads TGTGCCAGCAGCCAAGTAAAAAACACCATATATTTT.

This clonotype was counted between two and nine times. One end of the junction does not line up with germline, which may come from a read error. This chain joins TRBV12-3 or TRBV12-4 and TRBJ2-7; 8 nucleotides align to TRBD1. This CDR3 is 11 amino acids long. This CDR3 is CASSHGTGPDF. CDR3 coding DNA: TGTGCCAGCAGTCATGGGACAGGCCCGGACTTC.

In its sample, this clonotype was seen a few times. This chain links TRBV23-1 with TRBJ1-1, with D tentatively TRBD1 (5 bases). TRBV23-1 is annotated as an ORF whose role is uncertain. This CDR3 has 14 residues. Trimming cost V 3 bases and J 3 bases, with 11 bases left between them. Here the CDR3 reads CASSHSGTDTEAFF. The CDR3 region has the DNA TGCGCCAGCAGTCACTCCGGGACGGACACTGAAGCTTTCTTT.

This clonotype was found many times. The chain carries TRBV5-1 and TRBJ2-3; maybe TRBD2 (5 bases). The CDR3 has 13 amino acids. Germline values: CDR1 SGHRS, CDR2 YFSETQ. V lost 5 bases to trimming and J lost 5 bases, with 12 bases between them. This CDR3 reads CASSKDRGDTQYF. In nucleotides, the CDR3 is TGCGCCAGCAGTAAGGACCGGGGAGATACGCAGTATTTT. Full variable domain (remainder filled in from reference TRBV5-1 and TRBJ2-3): KAGVTQTPRYLIKTRGQQVTLSCSPISGHRSVSWYQQTPGQGLQFLFEYFSETQRNKGNFPGRFSGRQFSNSRSEMNVSTLELGDSALYLCASSKDRGDTQYFGPGTRLTVL.

CDR3 protein: CASSQGDRVGYGYTF. In DNA, the CDR3 is TGCGCCAGCAGCCAGGGAGACAGGGTGGGCTATGGCTACACCTTC. This chain connects TRBV4-1 to TRBJ1-2; 7 bases are a match to TRBD1. The CDR3 spans 15 residues. Germline CDR1 MGHRA, CDR2 YSYEKL. Trimming at V came to 3 bases and at J to 4 bases, leaving 8 bases not matched to a gene.

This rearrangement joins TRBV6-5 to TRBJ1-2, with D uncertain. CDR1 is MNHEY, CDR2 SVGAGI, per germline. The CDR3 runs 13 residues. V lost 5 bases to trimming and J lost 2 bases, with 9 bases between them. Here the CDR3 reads CASSETENYGYTF. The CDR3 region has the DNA TGTGCCAGCAGTGAGACTGAAAACTATGGCTACACCTTC.

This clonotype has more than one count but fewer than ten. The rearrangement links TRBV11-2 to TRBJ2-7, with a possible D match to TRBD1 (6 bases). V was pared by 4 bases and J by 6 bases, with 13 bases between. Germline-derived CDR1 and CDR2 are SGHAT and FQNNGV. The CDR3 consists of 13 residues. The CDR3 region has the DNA TGTGCCAGCAGCTACGAACAGGGTACCGAGCAGTACTTC. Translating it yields CASSYEQGTEQYF.

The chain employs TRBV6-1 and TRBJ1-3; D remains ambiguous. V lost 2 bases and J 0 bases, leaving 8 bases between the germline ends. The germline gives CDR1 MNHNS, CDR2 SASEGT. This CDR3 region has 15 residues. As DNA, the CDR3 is TGTGCCAGCAGTGAACATCCCTCCTCTGGAAACACCATATATTTT. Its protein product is CASSEHPSSGNTIYF.

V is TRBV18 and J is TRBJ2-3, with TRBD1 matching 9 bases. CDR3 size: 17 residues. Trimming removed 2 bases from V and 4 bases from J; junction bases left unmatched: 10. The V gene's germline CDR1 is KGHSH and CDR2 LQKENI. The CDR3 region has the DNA TGTGCCAGCTCACCAACGATCGGACAGGGGCGTTCAGATACGCAGTATTTT. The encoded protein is CASSPTIGQGRSDTQYF. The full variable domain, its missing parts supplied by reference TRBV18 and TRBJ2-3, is NAGVMQNPRHLVRRRGQEARLRCSPMKGHSHVYWYRQLPEEGLKFMVYLQKENIIDESGMPKERFSAEFPKEGPSILRIQQVVRGDSAAYFCASSPTIGQGRSDTQYFGPGTRLTVL.

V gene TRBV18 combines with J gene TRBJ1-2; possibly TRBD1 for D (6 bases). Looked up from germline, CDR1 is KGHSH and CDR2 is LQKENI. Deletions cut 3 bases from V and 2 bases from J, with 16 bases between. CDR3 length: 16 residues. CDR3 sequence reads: CASSPRGMGANYGYTF. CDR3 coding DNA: TGTGCCAGCTCACCCCGAGGGATGGGGGCGAACTATGGCTACACCTTC.

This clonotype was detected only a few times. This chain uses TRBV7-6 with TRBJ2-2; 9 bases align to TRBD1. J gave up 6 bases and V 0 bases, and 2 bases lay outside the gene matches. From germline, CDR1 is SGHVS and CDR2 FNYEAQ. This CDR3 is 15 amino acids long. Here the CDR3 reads CASSLATGGPGELFF. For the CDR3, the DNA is TGTGCCAGCAGCTTAGCGACAGGGGGTCCCGGGGAGCTGTTTTTT.

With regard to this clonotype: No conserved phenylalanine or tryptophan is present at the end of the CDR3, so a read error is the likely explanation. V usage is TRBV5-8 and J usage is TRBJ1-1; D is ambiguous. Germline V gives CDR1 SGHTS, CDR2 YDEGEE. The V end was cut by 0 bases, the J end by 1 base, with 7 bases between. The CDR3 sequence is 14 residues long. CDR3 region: CASSLASANTEAFI. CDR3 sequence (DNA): TGTGCCAGCAGCTTGGCCAGCGCGAACACTGAAGCTTTCATT.

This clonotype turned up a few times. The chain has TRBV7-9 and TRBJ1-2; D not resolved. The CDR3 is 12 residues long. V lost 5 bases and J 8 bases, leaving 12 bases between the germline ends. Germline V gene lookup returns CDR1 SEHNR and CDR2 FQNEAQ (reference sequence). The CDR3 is CASSPEVPGYTF. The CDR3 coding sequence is TGTGCCAGCAGCCCCGAGGTCCCGGGCTACACCTTC.

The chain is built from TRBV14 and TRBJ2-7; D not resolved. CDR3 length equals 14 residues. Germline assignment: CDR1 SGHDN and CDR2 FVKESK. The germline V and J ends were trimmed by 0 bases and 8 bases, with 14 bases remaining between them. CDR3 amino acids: CASSQDLWTVQQYF. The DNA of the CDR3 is TGTGCCAGCAGCCAAGATTTGTGGACCGTTCAGCAGTACTTC.

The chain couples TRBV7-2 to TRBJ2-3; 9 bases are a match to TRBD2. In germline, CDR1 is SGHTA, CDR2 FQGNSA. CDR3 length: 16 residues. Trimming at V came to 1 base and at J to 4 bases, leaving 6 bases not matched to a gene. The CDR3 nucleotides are TGTGCCAGCAGCTTAGAGGCGGGAGGGTCCGCAGATACGCAGTATTTT. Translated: CASSLEAGGSADTQYF.

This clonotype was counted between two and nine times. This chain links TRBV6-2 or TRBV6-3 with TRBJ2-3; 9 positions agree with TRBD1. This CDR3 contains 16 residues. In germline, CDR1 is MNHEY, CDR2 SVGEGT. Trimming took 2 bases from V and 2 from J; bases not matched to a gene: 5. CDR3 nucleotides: TGTGCCAGCAGTTACCCAGGACAGGGGACCACAGATACGCAGTATTTT. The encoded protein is CASSYPGQGTTDTQYF.

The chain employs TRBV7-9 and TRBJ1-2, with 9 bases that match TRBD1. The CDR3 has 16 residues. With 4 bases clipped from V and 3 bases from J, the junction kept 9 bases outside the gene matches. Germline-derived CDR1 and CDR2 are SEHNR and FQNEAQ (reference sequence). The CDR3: CASSSEQGALYYGYTF. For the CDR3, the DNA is TGTGCCAGCAGCTCCGAACAGGGGGCGCTTTACTATGGCTACACCTTC.

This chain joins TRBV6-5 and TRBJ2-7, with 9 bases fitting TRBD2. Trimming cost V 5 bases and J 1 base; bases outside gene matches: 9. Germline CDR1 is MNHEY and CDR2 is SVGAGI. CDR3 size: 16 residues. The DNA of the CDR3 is TGTGCCAGCAGTCTATCAGCGGGAGGACTATCCTACGAGCAGTACTTC. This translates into CASSLSAGGLSYEQYF.

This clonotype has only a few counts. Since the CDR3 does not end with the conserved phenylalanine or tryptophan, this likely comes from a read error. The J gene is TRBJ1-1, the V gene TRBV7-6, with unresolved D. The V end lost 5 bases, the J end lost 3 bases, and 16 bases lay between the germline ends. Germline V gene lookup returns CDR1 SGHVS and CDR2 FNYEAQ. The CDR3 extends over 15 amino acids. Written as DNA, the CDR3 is TGTGCCAGCAGCCCCCGCCTCGGACGGGACACTGAAGCTTTCCTT. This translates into CASSPRLGRDTEAFL.

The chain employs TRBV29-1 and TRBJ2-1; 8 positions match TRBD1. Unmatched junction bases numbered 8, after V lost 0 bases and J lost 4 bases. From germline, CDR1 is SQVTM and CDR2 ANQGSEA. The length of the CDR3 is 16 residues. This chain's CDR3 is CSVEDAVQGGYNEQFF. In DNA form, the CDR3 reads TGCAGCGTTGAAGATGCGGTACAGGGGGGTTACAATGAGCAGTTCTTC.